This T cell receptor (beta chain) was documented in a study of blood T cell repertoires in COVID-19. About the study: COVID-19 samples from acute and convalescent phases originated in the United States, Italy and Spain.

Produced via immunoSEQ multiplex PCR; TCRdb's table is partial and in-frame only. The table lists 250,000 to 350,000 clones, 85% to 90% of them singletons, with approximately 6% in the top ten. V gave up 4 bases and J gave up 0 bases, with 13 bases separating them. The CDR3 sequence is 15 residues long. Germline CDR1 and CDR2: GTSNPN and SVGIG (reference sequence). Patients of the Seattle cohort, enrolled during active infection, were followed longitudinally. Sequenced sample: peripheral blood. The genes are TRBV30 and TRBJ1-3; D call uncertain. The origin of this receptor is a woman aged 45-65 years with COVID-19, enrolled during active disease. The chain's CDR3 is CAWKLPIYSGNTIYF. In nucleotides, the CDR3 is TGTGCCTGGAAGCTCCCAATTTACTCTGGAAACACCATATATTTT.